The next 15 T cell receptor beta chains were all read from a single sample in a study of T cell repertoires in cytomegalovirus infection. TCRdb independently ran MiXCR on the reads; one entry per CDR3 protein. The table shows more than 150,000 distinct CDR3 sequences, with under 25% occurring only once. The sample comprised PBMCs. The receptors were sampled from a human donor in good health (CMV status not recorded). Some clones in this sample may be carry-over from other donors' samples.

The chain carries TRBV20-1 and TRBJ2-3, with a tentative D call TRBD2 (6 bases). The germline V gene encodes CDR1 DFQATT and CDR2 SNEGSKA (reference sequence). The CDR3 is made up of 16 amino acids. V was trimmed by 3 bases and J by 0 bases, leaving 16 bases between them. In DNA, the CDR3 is TGCAGTGCTAGCTGGAGGGCAGAGTCCAGCACAGATACGCAGTATTTT. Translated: CSASWRAESSTDTQYF.

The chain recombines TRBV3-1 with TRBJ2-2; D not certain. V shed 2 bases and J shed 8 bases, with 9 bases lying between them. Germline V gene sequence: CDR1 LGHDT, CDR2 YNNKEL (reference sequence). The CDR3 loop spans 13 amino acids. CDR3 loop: CASSQHSRGELFF. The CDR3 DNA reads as TGTGCCAGCAGCCAACATTCCAGGGGGGAGCTGTTTTTT.

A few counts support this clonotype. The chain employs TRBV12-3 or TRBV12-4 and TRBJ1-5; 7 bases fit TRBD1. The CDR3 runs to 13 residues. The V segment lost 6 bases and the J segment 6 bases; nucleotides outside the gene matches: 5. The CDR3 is CASRQTGFQPQHF. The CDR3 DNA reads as TGTGCCAGCAGACAGACAGGGTTTCAGCCCCAGCATTTT.

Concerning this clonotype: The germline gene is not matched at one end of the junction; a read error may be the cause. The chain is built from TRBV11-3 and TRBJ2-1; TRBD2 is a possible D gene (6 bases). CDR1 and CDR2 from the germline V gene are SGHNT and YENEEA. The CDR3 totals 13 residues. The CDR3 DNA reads TGTGTCAGCAGCTTATCCGGGGGCAATGAGCAGTTCTTC. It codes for CVSSLSGGNEQFF.

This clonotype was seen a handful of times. CDR3 bases: TGTGCCAGCAGCCTCCGATCGGGGGCGGCCAATGAGCAGTTCTTC. The encoded protein is CASSLRSGAANEQFF. This chain links TRBV5-5 with TRBJ2-1, with D perhaps given as TRBD1 or TRBD2 (6 bases each). Deletions cut 4 bases from V and 6 bases from J, with 17 bases between. The CDR3 extends over 15 amino acids. Germline V gene lookup returns CDR1 SGHKS and CDR2 YYEKEE (reference sequence). Variable domain in full (rest from reference TRBV5-5 and TRBJ2-1): DAGVTQSPTHLIKTRGQQVTLRCSPISGHKSVSWYQQVLGQGPQFIFQYYEKEERGRGNFPDRFSARQFPNYSSELNVNALLLGDSALYLCASSLRSGAANEQFFGPGTRLTVL.

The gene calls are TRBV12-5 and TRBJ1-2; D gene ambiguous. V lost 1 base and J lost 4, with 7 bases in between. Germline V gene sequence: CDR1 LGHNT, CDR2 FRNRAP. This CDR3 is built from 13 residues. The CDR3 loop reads CASGLGHAYGYTF. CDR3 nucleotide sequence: TGTGCTAGTGGTTTGGGGCATGCCTATGGCTACACCTTC.

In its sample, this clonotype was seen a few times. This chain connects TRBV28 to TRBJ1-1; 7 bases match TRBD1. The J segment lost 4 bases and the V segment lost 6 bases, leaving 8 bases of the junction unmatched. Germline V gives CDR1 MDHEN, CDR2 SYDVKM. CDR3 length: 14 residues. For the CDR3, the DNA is TGTGCCAGCAGATTGACAGGGCGAACCACTGAAGCTTTCTTT. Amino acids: CASRLTGRTTEAFF.

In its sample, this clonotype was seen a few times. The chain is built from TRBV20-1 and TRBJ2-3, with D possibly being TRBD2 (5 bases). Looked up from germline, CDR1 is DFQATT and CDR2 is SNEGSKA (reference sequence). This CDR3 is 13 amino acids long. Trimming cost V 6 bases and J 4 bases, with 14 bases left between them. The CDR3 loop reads CSATRVGADTQYF. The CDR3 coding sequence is TGCAGTGCCACTAGAGTCGGCGCAGATACGCAGTATTTT.

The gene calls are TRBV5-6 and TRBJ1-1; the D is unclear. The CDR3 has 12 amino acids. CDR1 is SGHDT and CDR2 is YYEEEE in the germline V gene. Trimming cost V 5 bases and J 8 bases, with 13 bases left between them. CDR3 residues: CASSFYGEEAFF. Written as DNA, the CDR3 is TGTGCCAGCAGTTTTTATGGCGAGGAAGCTTTCTTT.

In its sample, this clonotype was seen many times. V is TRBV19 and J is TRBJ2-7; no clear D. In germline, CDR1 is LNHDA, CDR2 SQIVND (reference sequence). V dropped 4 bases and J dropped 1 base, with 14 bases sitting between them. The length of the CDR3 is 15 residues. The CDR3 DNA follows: TGTGCCAGTAGTAATCGGCCTATGGCGTCCTACGAGCAGTACTTC. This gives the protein CASSNRPMASYEQYF.

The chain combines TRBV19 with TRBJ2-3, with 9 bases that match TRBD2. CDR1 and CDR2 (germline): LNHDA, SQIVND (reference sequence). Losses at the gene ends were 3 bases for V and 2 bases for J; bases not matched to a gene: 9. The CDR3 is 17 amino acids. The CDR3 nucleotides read TGTGCCAGTAGTATGGAACTAGCGGGTTTACACACAGATACGCAGTATTTT. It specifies CASSMELAGLHTDTQYF.

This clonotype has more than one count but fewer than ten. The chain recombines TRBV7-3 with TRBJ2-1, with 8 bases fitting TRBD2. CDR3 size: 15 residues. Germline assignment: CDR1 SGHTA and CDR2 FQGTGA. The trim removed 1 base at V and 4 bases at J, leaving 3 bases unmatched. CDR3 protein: CASSLNPGGYNEQFF. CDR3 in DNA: TGTGCCAGCAGCTTAAATCCGGGAGGGTACAATGAGCAGTTCTTC.

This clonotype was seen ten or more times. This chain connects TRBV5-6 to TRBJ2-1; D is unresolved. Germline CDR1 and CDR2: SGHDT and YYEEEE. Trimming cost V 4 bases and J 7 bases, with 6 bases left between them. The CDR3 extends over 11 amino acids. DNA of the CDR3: TGTGCCAGCAGCACCGGTAATGAGCAGTTCTTC. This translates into CASSTGNEQFF.

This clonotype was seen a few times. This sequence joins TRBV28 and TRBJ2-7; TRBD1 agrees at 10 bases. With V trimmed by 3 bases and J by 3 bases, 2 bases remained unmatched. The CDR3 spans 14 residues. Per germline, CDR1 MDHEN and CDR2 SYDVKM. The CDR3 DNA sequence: TGTGCCAGCAGTTTTGGGACAGGGGTCTACGAGCAGTACTTC. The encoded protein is CASSFGTGVYEQYF.

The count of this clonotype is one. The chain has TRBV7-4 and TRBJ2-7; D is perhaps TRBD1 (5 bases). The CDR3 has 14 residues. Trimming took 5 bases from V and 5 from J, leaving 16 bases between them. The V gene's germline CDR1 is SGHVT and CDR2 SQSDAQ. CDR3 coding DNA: TGTGCCAGCAGCCTAGACCGAAGGGGCGACGAGCAGTACTTC. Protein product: CASSLDRRGDEQYF.